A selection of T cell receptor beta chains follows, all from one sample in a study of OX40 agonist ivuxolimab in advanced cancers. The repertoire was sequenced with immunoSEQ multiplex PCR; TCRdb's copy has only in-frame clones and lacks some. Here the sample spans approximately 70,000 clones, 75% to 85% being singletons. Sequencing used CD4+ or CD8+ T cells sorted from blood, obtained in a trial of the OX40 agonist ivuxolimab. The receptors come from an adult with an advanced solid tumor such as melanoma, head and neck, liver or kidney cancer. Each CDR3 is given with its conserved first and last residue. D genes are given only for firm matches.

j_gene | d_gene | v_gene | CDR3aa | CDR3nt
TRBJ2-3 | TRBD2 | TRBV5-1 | CASSRTSGGPTDTQYF | TGCGCCAGCAGCAGAACTAGCGGGGGGCCCACAGATACGCAGTATTTT
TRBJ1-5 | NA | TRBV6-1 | CASEGGGGQPQHF | TGTGCCAGCGAGGGGGGAGGGGGGCAGCCCCAGCATTTT
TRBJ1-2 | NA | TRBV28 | CASSSPGTGHYGYTF | TGTGCCAGCAGTTCCCCCGGGACGGGTCACTATGGCTACACCTTC
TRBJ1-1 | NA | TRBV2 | CASSVRVGTEAFF | TGTGCCAGCAGTGTGAGGGTGGGCACTGAAGCTTTCTTT
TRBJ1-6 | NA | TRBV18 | CASGIYRESTNSPLHF | TGTGCCAGCGGTATATACAGGGAGTCGACTAATTCACCCCTCCACTTT
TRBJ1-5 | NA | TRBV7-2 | CASSMDKFRPQHF | TGTGCCAGCAGCATGGACAAGTTTCGGCCCCAGCATTTT
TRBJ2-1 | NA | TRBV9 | CASSRGTETYNEQFF | TGTGCCAGCAGCCGGGGGACAGAGACATACAATGAGCAGTTCTTC
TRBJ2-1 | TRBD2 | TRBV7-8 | CASSISGRLWNEQFF | TGTGCCAGCAGCATTAGCGGGAGGTTGTGGAATGAGCAGTTCTTC
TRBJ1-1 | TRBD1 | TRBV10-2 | CASRVTGGNTEAFF | TGCGCCAGCAGAGTAACAGGGGGGAACACTGAAGCTTTCTTT
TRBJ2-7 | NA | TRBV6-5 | CASSYGPPSSYEQYF | TGTGCCAGCAGTTACGGGCCCCCAAGCTCCTACGAGCAGTACTTC